These 6 T cell receptor beta chains came from one sample sequenced in a study of STAT3 mutations in large granular lymphocyte leukemia. Findings of the study overall: At least one immunodominant TCR beta clonotype appeared in every T-cell large granular lymphocyte leukemia patient.

Their cognate antigens are unknown. TCRdb's table, derived via immunoSEQ multiplex PCR, lists solely in-frame clones and lacks some. The table includes some 4,000 clones, roughly two thirds detected once. Sequencing used peripheral blood mononuclear cells. These receptors originate from a man aged 60 to 69 with T-cell large granular lymphocyte leukemia. Some clones in this sample may be carry-over from other donors' samples.

The CDR3 coding sequence is TGTGCCAGCTCACCAACGGGGGCGAGACATGGCTACACCTTC. Its protein product is CASSPTGARHGYTF. The genes are TRBV18 and TRBJ1-2, with TRBD1 as a possible D gene (6 bases). Germline V gene data show CDR1 as KGHSH and CDR2 as LQKENI. The CDR3 length is 14 residues. With 2 bases removed from V and 6 bases from J, the gap between germline ends came to 13 bases.

The rearrangement uses TRBV30 and TRBJ2-5; D is unresolved. The CDR3 is 12 amino acids. Trimming shortened V by 0 bases and J by 4 bases, and 6 bases separated the two germline ends. Germline V gene data show CDR1 as GTSNPN and CDR2 as SVGIG (reference sequence). For the CDR3, the DNA is TGTGCCTGGAGTGTCTCTGCAGAGACCCAGTACTTC. Its protein product is CAWSVSAETQYF. The full variable domain, with the rest looked up from reference TRBV30 and TRBJ2-5, is SQTIHQWPATLVQPVGSPLSLECTVEGTSNPNLYWYRQAAGRGLQLLFYSVGIGQISSEVPQNLSASRPQDRQFILSSKKLLLSDSGFYLCAWSVSAETQYFGPGTRLLVL.

V is TRBV18 and J is TRBJ1-1; 9 nucleotides agree with TRBD1. V gave up 2 bases and J gave up 8 bases; unmatched junction bases: 0. Germline values: CDR1 KGHSH, CDR2 LQKENI. The CDR3 loop spans 12 amino acids. CDR3 region: CASSPGTGEAFF. CDR3 sequence (DNA): TGTGCCAGCTCACCAGGGACAGGGGAAGCTTTCTTT.

The chain has TRBV5-1 and TRBJ2-7; D is unclear. The CDR3 extends over 11 amino acids. CDR1 and CDR2 (germline): SGHRS, YFSETQ. Trimming left V 3 bases short and J 6 bases short, with 7 bases between. As DNA, the CDR3 is TGCGCCAGCAGCTCCCTAGGCGAGCAGTACTTC. Amino acid sequence: CASSSLGEQYF.

This chain joins TRBV15 and TRBJ2-7; tentatively, D is TRBD1 (6 bases). The germline V gene encodes CDR1 LNHNV and CDR2 YYDKDF (reference sequence). The CDR3 sequence is 13 residues long. V dropped 1 base and J dropped 8 bases, with 12 bases sitting between them. CDR3 DNA: TGTGCCACCAGCAGAGTGGGGACATACCAGCAGTACTTC. It translates to CATSRVGTYQQYF.

Only a few counts were recorded for this clone. The chain employs TRBV18 and TRBJ1-1; a possible D gene is TRBD1 (6 bases). Between the trimmed V and J ends, which lost 6 bases and 6 bases, there was a span of 14 bases. The germline CDR1 and CDR2 sequences are KGHSH and LQKENI. The CDR3 has 13 residues. In nucleotides, the CDR3 is TGTGCCAGCTCCCTGTACAGGGCATCTGAAGCTTTCTTT. This sequence encodes CASSLYRASEAFF. The whole variable domain, filled in from reference TRBV18 and TRBJ1-1, reads NAGVMQNPRHLVRRRGQEARLRCSPMKGHSHVYWYRQLPEEGLKFMVYLQKENIIDESGMPKERFSAEFPKEGPSILRIQQVVRGDSAAYFCASSLYRASEAFFGQGTRLTVV.